The 26 T cell receptor beta chains reported below all come from one sample, sequenced in a study of TIL therapy for anti-PD-1-resistant metastatic lung cancer. This was the immunoSEQ v3 assay. Profiling relied on immunoSEQ multiplex PCR, and the TCRdb table lists in-frame clones only, not all of them. The sample records about 25,000 clones, 72% being singletons. As to time point: pre-treatment sample, taken before nivolumab and TIL therapy. The tumor samples were excised metastases, mostly pleural nodules or supraclavicular lymph nodes. Material: tumor tissue, obtained at baseline. The receptors stem from a person aged 25 to 80 with non-small cell lung cancer.

CDR3 region: CASSFTENTEAFF. The CDR3 DNA follows: TGCGCCAGCAGCTTTACCGAGAACACTGAAGCTTTCTTT. The chain uses TRBV5-1 and TRBJ1-1, with no clear D. Germline CDR1 SGHRS, CDR2 YFSETQ. The V end was cut by 2 bases, the J end by 1 base, with 6 bases between. The CDR3 totals 13 residues.

The rearrangement links TRBV5-1 to TRBJ1-1; D call uncertain. V shed 0 bases and J shed 0 bases, with 6 bases lying between them. The CDR3 is 14 residues long. CDR1 is SGHRS and CDR2 is YFSETQ in the germline V gene. CDR3 bases: TGCGCCAGCAGCTTGGACATTATGAACACTGAAGCTTTCTTT. Translating gives CASSLDIMNTEAFF.

The chain joins TRBV19 to TRBJ2-1, with D possibly TRBD2 on 5 matching bases. Germline loops: CDR1 LNHDA, CDR2 SQIVND (reference sequence). Trimming pared 10 bases from V and 8 bases from J, leaving 18 bases between. The CDR3 sequence is 13 residues long. Written as DNA, the CDR3 is TGTGCCACCAATACCGGGGAGAAGGATGAGCAGTTCTTC. Protein product: CATNTGEKDEQFF.

This clone was counted a few times. V usage is TRBV6-1 and J usage is TRBJ2-2; no clear D gene. The germline V and J ends were trimmed by 5 bases and 7 bases, with 11 bases remaining between them. Germline CDR1 is MNHNS and CDR2 is SASEGT. The CDR3 covers 13 residues. For the CDR3, the DNA is TGTGCCAGCAGTCTGTGGCTGAGCGGGGAGCTGTTTTTT. It is translated as CASSLWLSGELFF.

The V call is TRBV7-8, the J call TRBJ1-4; no definite D call. CDR3 length: 15 residues. With 3 bases removed from V and 10 bases from J, the gap between germline ends came to 18 bases. In germline, CDR1 is SGHVS, CDR2 FQNEAQ. The CDR3: CASSFVDSQEGKLFF. The CDR3 DNA reads as TGTGCCAGCAGCTTCGTTGACTCGCAGGAAGGAAAACTGTTTTTT.

This rearrangement joins TRBV19 to TRBJ1-4; 7 positions agree with TRBD1. Per the germline V gene, CDR1 is LNHDA and CDR2 is SQIVND (reference sequence). V was pared by 9 bases and J by 3 bases, with 10 bases of the junction left unmatched. The length of the CDR3 is 15 residues. CDR3 nucleotide sequence: TGTGCCAGCCAGGGGGGGGAGACGGCTAATGAAAAACTGTTTTTT. This encodes CASQGGETANEKLFF.

This clone was counted between two and nine times. The chain combines TRBV9 with TRBJ2-5, with D unclear. The CDR3 is 15 residues long. Germline loops: CDR1 SGDLS, CDR2 YYNGEE. V lost 0 bases to trimming and J lost 1 base, with 10 bases between them. As DNA, the CDR3 is TGTGCCAGCAGCGTAGCCGATAGCCTCCAAGAGACCCAGTACTTC. Its protein is CASSVADSLQETQYF.

The J gene is TRBJ1-1, the V gene TRBV4-1; D remains unclear. CDR3 length equals 13 residues. Trimming stripped 1 base from V and 2 bases from J, with 5 bases between. Germline V lookup: CDR1 MGHRA, CDR2 YSYEKL. CDR3 amino acids: CASSQGYNTEAFF. The CDR3 bases are TGCGCCAGCAGCCAAGGTTACAACACTGAAGCTTTCTTT.

The chain has TRBV27 and TRBJ1-1, with 10 bases identical to TRBD1. V shed 5 bases, J shed 2 bases, and the junction held 2 bases outside the gene matches. Germline V gene data show CDR1 as MNHEY and CDR2 as SMNVEV (reference sequence). This CDR3 is built from 14 residues. CDR3 nucleotides: TGTGCCAGCAGTGTGACAGGGGGCAACACTGAAGCTTTCTTT. Translation gives CASSVTGGNTEAFF.

The chain is built from TRBV19 and TRBJ2-5; a possible D gene is TRBD2 (6 bases). This CDR3 has 14 residues. V lost 5 bases to trimming and J lost 5 bases, with 15 bases between them. Per germline, CDR1 LNHDA and CDR2 SQIVND (reference sequence). The CDR3 DNA is TGTGCCAGTAGTCCCCGGGACTCGGAGGAGACCCAGTACTTC. This translates into CASSPRDSEETQYF.

The genes are TRBV29-1 and TRBJ2-5, with D perhaps TRBD1 or TRBD2 (6 bases each). Trimming removed 0 bases at V and 0 bases at J, with 11 bases between. In germline, CDR1 is SQVTM, CDR2 ANQGSEA. The CDR3 covers 15 residues. Here the CDR3 reads CSVEDRGTNQETQYF. CDR3 nucleotides: TGCAGCGTTGAAGATCGCGGGACAAACCAAGAGACCCAGTACTTC.

This chain's CDR3 is CASSLVLLNTEAFF. Written as DNA, the CDR3 is TGTGCCAGCAGCTTAGTATTGCTGAACACTGAAGCTTTCTTT. The J gene is TRBJ1-1, the V gene TRBV7-2, with D hard to call. The CDR3 contains 14 residues. V was shortened by 1 base and J by 0 bases, with 6 bases between the two germline ends. Germline V CDR1 and CDR2: SGHTA, FQGNSA.

The CDR3 protein is CASRRFNYGYTF. The CDR3 DNA is TGTGCCAGCCGTCGGTTCAACTATGGCTACACCTTC. V and J are TRBV6-1 and TRBJ1-2, with D unclear. Trimming pared 8 bases from V and 2 bases from J, leaving 9 bases between. CDR1 MNHNS and CDR2 SASEGT come from the germline V gene. This CDR3 is 12 amino acids long.

The V call is TRBV14, the J call TRBJ1-1, with 10 bases fitting TRBD1. The CDR3 has 16 amino acids. V lost 2 bases to trimming and J lost 5 bases; unmatched junction nucleotides: 8. The V gene's germline CDR1 is SGHDN and CDR2 FVKESK. CDR3: CASSQRPGQGRTEAFF. The CDR3 DNA sequence: TGTGCCAGCAGCCAAAGGCCGGGACAGGGGAGGACTGAAGCTTTCTTT.

The rearrangement joins TRBV5-1 to TRBJ2-3; D gene uncertain. V gave up 7 bases and J gave up 2 bases, with 11 bases separating them. CDR1 is SGHRS and CDR2 is YFSETQ in the germline V gene. CDR3 length: 13 residues. CDR3 sequence (DNA): TGCGCCAGCTGTAAGGGTGACACAGATACGCAGTATTTT. Translation: CASCKGDTDTQYF.

This clone was detected a few times. The chain uses TRBV7-2 and TRBJ1-2; 12 bases agree with TRBD1. Germline values: CDR1 SGHTA, CDR2 FQGNSA. The CDR3 covers 15 residues. J gave up 8 bases and V 1 base, and 5 bases lay outside the gene matches. The CDR3 bases are TGTGCCAGCAGCTTAGACCGGGACAGGGGGCACGGCTACACCTTC. It specifies CASSLDRDRGHGYTF.

This rearrangement joins TRBV19 to TRBJ2-3; D might be TRBD2 (6 bases). V was shortened by 1 base and J by 9 bases, with 23 bases between the two germline ends. Germline-derived CDR1 and CDR2 are LNHDA and SQIVND (reference sequence). The CDR3 loop spans 17 amino acids. The CDR3 DNA follows: TGTGCCAGTAGTATAGTAGGGACTGCCAGCCTGACGACCACGCAGTATTTT. This encodes CASSIVGTASLTTTQYF.

This clone was counted only a few times. The J gene is TRBJ1-2, the V gene TRBV7-2, with D possibly matching TRBD1 (6 bases). This CDR3 is 15 amino acids long. V was shortened by 3 bases and J by 0 bases, with 11 bases between the two germline ends. Germline CDR1 reads SGHTA; CDR2 reads FQGNSA. The CDR3 sequence is CASSLGHGANYGYTF. The DNA of the CDR3 is TGTGCCAGCAGCTTGGGACACGGAGCTAACTATGGCTACACCTTC. The whole variable domain, remainder taken from reference TRBV7-2 and TRBJ1-2, is GAGVSQSPSNKVTEKGKDVELRCDPISGHTALYWYRQSLGQGLEFLIYFQGNSAPDKSGLPSDRFSAERTGGSVSTLTIQRTQQEDSAVYLCASSLGHGANYGYTFGSGTRLTVV.

CDR3 region: CASSEPQGNYGYTF. In nucleotides, the CDR3 is TGTGCCAGCAGTGAACCACAGGGAAACTATGGCTACACCTTC. This chain links TRBV6-1 with TRBJ1-2, with D possibly TRBD1 on 6 matching bases. The length of the CDR3 is 14 residues. Trimming removed 2 bases from V and 2 bases from J, with 9 bases in between. Germline assignment: CDR1 MNHNS and CDR2 SASEGT.

The V call is TRBV29-1, the J call TRBJ2-1; TRBD2 agrees at 11 bases. Germline loops: CDR1 SQVTM, CDR2 ANQGSEA. The V gene end was trimmed by 3 bases and the J gene end by 5 bases; junction bases not matched to a gene: 6. The CDR3 extends over 15 amino acids. This chain's CDR3 is CSVDDGTSGDNEQFF. The DNA of the CDR3 is TGCAGCGTTGACGACGGGACTAGCGGTGACAATGAGCAGTTCTTC.

The rearrangement joins TRBV19 to TRBJ1-4, with 7 positions matching TRBD1. J lost 4 bases, V lost 10 bases, and 12 bases had no gene match. The CDR3 length is 15 residues. CDR1 and CDR2 (germline): LNHDA, SQIVND (reference sequence). CDR3 coding DNA: TGTGCCACAACACCGGGACAGACTTTTAATGAAAAACTGTTTTTT. Translated, it gives CATTPGQTFNEKLFF. Full variable domain (remainder filled in from reference TRBV19 and TRBJ1-4): DGGITQSPKYLFRKEGQNVTLSCEQNLNHDAMYWYRQDPGQGLRLIYYSQIVNDFQKGDIAEGYSVSREKKESFPLTVTSAQKNPTAFYLCATTPGQTFNEKLFFGSGTQLSVL.

The J gene is TRBJ1-2, the V gene TRBV4-1, with a tentative D call TRBD1 (5 bases). The CDR3 has 18 amino acids. CDR1 MGHRA and CDR2 YSYEKL come from the germline V gene. V was pared by 1 base and J by 4 bases, with 22 bases between. CDR3 in DNA: TGCGCCAGCAGCCAAGGCGGGGGGGGTGGAAGTCTTGTCTATGGCTACACCTTC. Amino acids: CASSQGGGGGSLVYGYTF.

V and J are TRBV10-3 and TRBJ2-6, with D tentatively TRBD1 (6 bases). This CDR3 is built from 19 residues. With 2 bases removed from V and 2 bases from J, the gap between germline ends came to 19 bases. In germline, CDR1 is ENHRY, CDR2 SYGVKD. CDR3 region: CAISEPRQDGSAGANVLTF. The CDR3 DNA follows: TGTGCCATCAGTGAGCCTCGACAGGATGGGAGTGCTGGGGCCAACGTCCTGACTTTC.

CDR3 coding DNA: TGCGCCAGCAGTGACCCAGCGTCTAGCACAGATACGCAGTATTTT. It translates to CASSDPASSTDTQYF. The chain links TRBV10-1 to TRBJ2-3; D ambiguous. Trimming took off 3 bases at V and 0 bases at J, with 10 bases between the two ends. The CDR3 has 15 residues. CDR1 WNHNN and CDR2 SYGVQD come from the germline V gene (reference sequence).

The chain carries TRBV29-1 and TRBJ2-1, with D unclear. Trimming shortened V by 2 bases and J by 7 bases, and 12 bases separated the two germline ends. CDR1 SQVTM and CDR2 ANQGSEA come from the germline V gene. CDR3 length equals 13 residues. The CDR3 is CSVESQLRNEQFF. The CDR3 region has the DNA TGCAGCGTTGAATCGCAGTTGCGGAATGAGCAGTTCTTC.

The V call is TRBV19, the J call TRBJ2-5; D is unclear. In germline, CDR1 is LNHDA, CDR2 SQIVND (reference sequence). This CDR3 has 11 residues. The V end lost 4 bases, the J end lost 5 bases, and 5 bases lay between the germline ends. CDR3 sequence (DNA): TGTGCCAGTAGTAACTGGGAGACCCAGTACTTC. The encoded protein is CASSNWETQYF.